This T cell receptor (beta chain) was retrieved from a study of T cells in Graves' hyperthyroidism and ophthalmopathy. Study-level results: A model of 13 V-J pairs discriminated ophthalmopathy from stable hyperthyroidism. Model output signaled ophthalmopathy a median roughly 6.1 months ahead of onset.

The CDR3 regions of TCR beta were amplified from RNA transcripts. HTBI primers were used for first-round RT-PCR of the TCR CDR3. TCRdb called the multiplex PCR reads again in MiXCR, with one record for every CDR3 protein. The sample contains about 410,000 distinct CDR3 sequences, approximately 15% of which appear only once. The CDR3 sequence is 15 residues long. V lost 3 bases, J lost 0 bases, and 11 bases lay in between. Germline V gene sequence: CDR1 MGHDK, CDR2 SYGVNS. This clonotype was found many times. Its antigen is still unknown. Sequenced: blood. The chain joins TRBV25-1 to TRBJ1-1; D gene ambiguous. The TCR comes from a man younger than 30 with Graves' ophthalmopathy. CDR3 protein: CASSDKVTLNTEAFF. As DNA, the CDR3 is TGTGCCAGCAGTGACAAGGTGACACTGAACACTGAAGCTTTCTTT. Filled out from reference TRBV25-1 and TRBJ1-1, the complete variable domain reads EADIYQTPRYLVIGTGKKITLECSQTMGHDKMYWYQQDPGMELHLIHYSYGVNSTEKGDLSSESTVSRIRTEHFPLTLESARPSHTSQYLCASSDKVTLNTEAFFGQGTRLTVV.